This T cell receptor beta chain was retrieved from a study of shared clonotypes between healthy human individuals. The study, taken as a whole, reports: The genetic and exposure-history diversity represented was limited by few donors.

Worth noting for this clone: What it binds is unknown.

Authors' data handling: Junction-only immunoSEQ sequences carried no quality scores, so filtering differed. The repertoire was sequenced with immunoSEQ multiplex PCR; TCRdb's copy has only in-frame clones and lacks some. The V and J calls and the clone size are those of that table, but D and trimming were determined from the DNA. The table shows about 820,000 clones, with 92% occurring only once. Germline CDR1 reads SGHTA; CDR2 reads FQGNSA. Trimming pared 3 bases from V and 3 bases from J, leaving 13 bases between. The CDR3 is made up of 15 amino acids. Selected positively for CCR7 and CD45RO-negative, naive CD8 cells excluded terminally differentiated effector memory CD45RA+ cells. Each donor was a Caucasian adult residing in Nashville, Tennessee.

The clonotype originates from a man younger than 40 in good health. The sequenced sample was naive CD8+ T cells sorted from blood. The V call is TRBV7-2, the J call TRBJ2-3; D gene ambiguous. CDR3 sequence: CASSFYVQLTDTQYF. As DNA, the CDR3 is TGTGCCAGCAGCTTCTATGTTCAGTTGACAGATACGCAGTATTTT.